Listed below are T cell receptor beta chains from one sample, sequenced in a study of blood T cell repertoires in COVID-19. Here immunoSEQ multiplex PCR was the method, and the copy in TCRdb shows in-frame clones only, minus some. This table holds over 200,000 clones, approximately 84% found once. Sequenced: peripheral blood. The receptors here all came from a man aged 35-49 years with active or convalescent COVID-19. Both conserved end residues are part of each CDR3. D genes are given only for firm matches. Not every row has a clone size; where given, it reads once, few, many or a size class.

v_call,clone_size,d_call,j_call,cdr3_aa,cdr3_nt
TRBV21-1,NA,NA,TRBJ2-7,CASSTRSGTGGISSYEQYF,TGTGCCAGCAGTACCAGGTCCGGGACGGGAGGAATCAGCTCCTACGAGCAGTACTTC
TRBV6-5,few,NA,TRBJ1-1,CASSHARFMNTEAFF,TGTGCCAGCAGCCACGCCCGGTTCATGAACACTGAAGCTTTCTTT
TRBV5-6,NA,NA,TRBJ2-1,CASSFLSGAYYNEQFF,TGTGCCAGCAGCTTTCTGAGTGGGGCTTACTACAATGAGCAGTTCTTC
TRBV15,NA,TRBD1,TRBJ1-4,CATSRDSGQGYNEKLFF,TGTGCCACCAGCAGAGATTCCGGACAGGGGTATAATGAAAAACTGTTTTTT
TRBV11-3,NA,NA,TRBJ1-2,CASSPPGAPNYGYTF,TGTGCCAGCAGCCCCCCAGGGGCCCCTAACTATGGCTACACCTTC
TRBV6-1,NA,NA,TRBJ1-2,CASSGRGGFSQFGYTF,TGTGCCAGCAGTGGAAGAGGGGGTTTCTCACAGTTCGGCTACACCTTC
TRBV3-1/TRBV3-2,NA,NA,TRBJ1-4,CASSQAGSQLFF,TGTGCCAGCAGCCAAGCGGGAAGTCAACTGTTTTTT
TRBV7-3,NA,NA,TRBJ1-2,CASPGTLGGYTF,TGTGCCAGCCCGGGAACCCTGGGAGGCTACACCTTC
TRBV28,NA,NA,TRBJ1-4,CASSRVQKLFF,TGTGCCAGCAGTCGAGTCCAAAAACTGTTTTTT
TRBV5-4,once,TRBD2,TRBJ2-7,CASSSGLTTYEQYF,TGTGCCAGCAGCTCGGGACTAACCACCTACGAGCAGTACTTC
TRBV4-1,NA,TRBD2,TRBJ2-5,CASSQWTSGRETQYF,TGCGCCAGCAGCCAATGGACTAGCGGCCGAGAGACCCAGTACTTC
TRBV28,NA,NA,TRBJ2-7,CASSPTGAGTYEQYF,TGTGCCAGCAGCCCAACAGGGGCGGGAACCTACGAGCAGTACTTC
TRBV29-1,NA,TRBD1,TRBJ2-5,CSVAPTGPGTQYF,TGCAGCGTGGCACCGACAGGGCCAGGGACCCAGTACTTC
TRBV29-1,NA,NA,TRBJ1-1,CSVAGSGGEAFF,TGCAGCGTGGCTGGATCAGGAGGTGAAGCTTTCTTT
TRBV7-3,NA,TRBD2,TRBJ2-2,CASSLGTSGRAAGELFF,TGTGCCAGCAGCTTAGGGACTAGCGGGAGGGCCGCCGGGGAGCTGTTTTTT
TRBV18,NA,TRBD1,TRBJ1-5,CASSPYGTAPNQPQHF,TGTGCCAGCTCACCGTACGGGACAGCTCCCAATCAGCCCCAGCATTTT
TRBV19,NA,NA,TRBJ1-5,CASSIGRGIHQPQHF,TGTGCCAGTAGTATAGGTCGGGGTATCCATCAGCCCCAGCATTTT
TRBV13,NA,NA,TRBJ2-4,CASSSAGAKNIQYF,TGTGCCAGCAGCTCAGCCGGGGCCAAAAACATTCAGTACTTC
TRBV5-1,NA,TRBD2,TRBJ2-1,CASSPTASGYNEQFF,TGCGCCAGCAGCCCGACAGCTAGCGGGTACAATGAGCAGTTCTTC
TRBV18,NA,TRBD1,TRBJ1-4,CASSPGQGNEKLFF,TGTGCCAGCTCACCGGGACAGGGCAATGAAAAACTGTTTTTT
TRBV11-2,NA,NA,TRBJ2-3,CASSPWGTGRSTDTQYF,TGTGCCAGCAGCCCCTGGGGTACAGGAAGAAGCACAGATACGCAGTATTTT
TRBV7-9,NA,NA,TRBJ1-2,CASSPNGYTF,TGTGCCAGCAGCCCAAATGGCTACACCTTC
TRBV2,NA,NA,TRBJ2-3,CASNPGLQYF,TGTGCCAGCAACCCGGGACTCCAGTATTTT
TRBV5-4,NA,NA,TRBJ2-7,CASSLYGAWATYEQYF,TGTGCCAGCAGCTTGTATGGGGCCTGGGCGACCTACGAGCAGTACTTC
TRBV24-1,NA,TRBD1,TRBJ1-5,CATRSDRELFWPQHF,TGTGCCACCAGATCGGACAGGGAATTATTTTGGCCCCAGCATTTT
TRBV20-1,NA,NA,TRBJ1-1,CSASPPGGHTEAFF,TGCAGTGCTAGTCCTCCGGGGGGGCACACTGAAGCTTTCTTT
TRBV7-9,NA,NA,TRBJ2-1,CASVDSFSYNEQFF,TGTGCCAGCGTAGACTCCTTCTCTTACAATGAGCAGTTCTTC
TRBV5-1,NA,NA,TRBJ1-6,CASSPQSQAHNSPLHF,TGCGCCAGCAGCCCCCAATCACAGGCCCATAATTCACCCCTCCACTTT
TRBV28,NA,TRBD2,TRBJ2-7,CASSFSLAGLSYEQYF,TGTGCCAGCAGTTTTAGTTTAGCGGGCCTCTCCTACGAGCAGTACTTC
TRBV3-1/TRBV3-2,once,TRBD2,TRBJ2-2,CASSPLAGDVTGELFF,TGTGCCAGCAGTCCGCTGGCGGGAGACGTCACCGGGGAGCTGTTTTTT
TRBV9,NA,TRBD2,TRBJ2-3,CASSLLAGEGDTQYF,TGTGCCAGCAGCCTCCTAGCGGGGGAGGGAGATACGCAGTATTTT
TRBV7-7,NA,TRBD2,TRBJ2-2,CASSPGFSRGGRTGELFF,TGTGCCAGCAGCCCCGGGTTCTCACGGGGGGGGAGGACCGGGGAGCTGTTTTTT
TRBV29-1,NA,TRBD2,TRBJ2-7,CSVVGGGSYEQYF,TGCAGCGTTGTGGGCGGGGGATCCTACGAGCAGTACTTC
TRBV29-1,NA,NA,TRBJ1-1,CSVSNTEAFF,TGCAGCGTGAGTAACACTGAAGCTTTCTTT
TRBV19,NA,NA,TRBJ1-5,CASSDRIGQPQHF,TGTGCCAGTAGTGACAGGATCGGTCAGCCCCAGCATTTT
TRBV29-1,NA,NA,TRBJ1-2,CSVGENYGYTF,TGCAGCGTTGGCGAGAACTATGGCTACACCTTC
TRBV10-2,few,TRBD1,TRBJ1-2,CASSEQGLTGGYTF,TGCGCCAGCAGTGAACAGGGGCTCACGGGGGGCTACACCTTC
TRBV7-8,NA,TRBD1,TRBJ2-3,CASKQGATDTQYF,TGTGCCAGCAAACAGGGGGCAACAGATACGCAGTATTTT
TRBV27,NA,TRBD1,TRBJ1-5,CASSEDRGGNQPQHF,TGTGCCAGCAGTGAGGACAGGGGAGGCAATCAGCCCCAGCATTTT
TRBV11-2,NA,TRBD2,TRBJ2-2,CASSLATSEYTGELFF,TGTGCCAGCAGCCTCGCGACTAGCGAGTACACCGGGGAGCTGTTTTTT